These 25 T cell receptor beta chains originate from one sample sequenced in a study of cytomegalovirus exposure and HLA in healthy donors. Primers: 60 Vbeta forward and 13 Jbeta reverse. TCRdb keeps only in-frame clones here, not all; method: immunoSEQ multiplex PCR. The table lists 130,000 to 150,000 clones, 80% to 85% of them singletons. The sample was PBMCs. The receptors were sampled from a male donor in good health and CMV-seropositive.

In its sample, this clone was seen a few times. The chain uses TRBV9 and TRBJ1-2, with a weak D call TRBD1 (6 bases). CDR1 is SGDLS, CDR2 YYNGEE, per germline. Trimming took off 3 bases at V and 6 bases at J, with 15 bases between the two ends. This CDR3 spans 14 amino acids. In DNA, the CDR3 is TGTGCCAGCAGCGCGGGAGGAAGGGGGGATGGCTACACCTTC. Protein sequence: CASSAGGRGDGYTF. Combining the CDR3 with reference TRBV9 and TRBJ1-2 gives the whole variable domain DSGVTQTPKHLITATGQRVTLRCSPRSGDLSVYWYQQSLDQGLQFLIQYYNGEERAKGNILERFSAQQFPDLHSELNLSSLELGDSALYFCASSAGGRGDGYTFGSGTRLTVV.

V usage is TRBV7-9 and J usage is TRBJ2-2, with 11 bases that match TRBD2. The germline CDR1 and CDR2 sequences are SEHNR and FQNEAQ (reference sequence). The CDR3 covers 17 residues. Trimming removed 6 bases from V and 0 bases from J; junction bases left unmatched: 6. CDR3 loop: CASRAGLADSNTGELFF. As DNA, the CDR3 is TGTGCCAGCAGGGCGGGACTAGCGGATTCGAACACCGGGGAGCTGTTTTTT.

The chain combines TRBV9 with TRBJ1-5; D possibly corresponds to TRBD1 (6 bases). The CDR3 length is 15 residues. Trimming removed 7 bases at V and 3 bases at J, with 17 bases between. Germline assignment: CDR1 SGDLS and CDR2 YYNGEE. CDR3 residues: CASERGQQTNQPQHF. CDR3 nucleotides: TGTGCCAGCGAACGTGGACAGCAGACCAATCAGCCCCAGCATTTT.

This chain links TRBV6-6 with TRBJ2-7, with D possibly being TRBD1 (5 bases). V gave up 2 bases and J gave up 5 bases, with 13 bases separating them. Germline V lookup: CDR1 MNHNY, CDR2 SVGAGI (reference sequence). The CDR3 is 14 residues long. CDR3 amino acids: CASSYGWQGNEQYF. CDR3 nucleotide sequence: TGTGCCAGCAGTTACGGTTGGCAGGGTAACGAGCAGTACTTC.

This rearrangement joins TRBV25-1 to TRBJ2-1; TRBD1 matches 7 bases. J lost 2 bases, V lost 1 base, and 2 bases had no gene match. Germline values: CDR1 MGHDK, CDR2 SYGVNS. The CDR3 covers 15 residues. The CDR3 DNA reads TGTGCCAGCAGTGAATTAGGGGGCCCCTACAATGAGCAGTTCTTC. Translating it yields CASSELGGPYNEQFF.

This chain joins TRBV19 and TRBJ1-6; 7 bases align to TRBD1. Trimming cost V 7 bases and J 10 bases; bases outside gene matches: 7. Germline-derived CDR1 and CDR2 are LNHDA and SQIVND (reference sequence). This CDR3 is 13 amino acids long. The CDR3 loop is CASKDRIHSPLHF. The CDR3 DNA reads TGTGCCAGTAAGGACAGGATACACTCACCCCTCCACTTT.

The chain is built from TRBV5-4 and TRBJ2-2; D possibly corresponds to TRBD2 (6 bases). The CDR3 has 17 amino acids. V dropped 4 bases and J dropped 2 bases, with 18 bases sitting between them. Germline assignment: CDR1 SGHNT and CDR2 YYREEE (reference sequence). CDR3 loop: CASSVKTGTYNTGELFF. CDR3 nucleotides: TGTGCCAGCAGCGTCAAGACCGGGACTTACAACACCGGGGAGCTGTTTTTT.

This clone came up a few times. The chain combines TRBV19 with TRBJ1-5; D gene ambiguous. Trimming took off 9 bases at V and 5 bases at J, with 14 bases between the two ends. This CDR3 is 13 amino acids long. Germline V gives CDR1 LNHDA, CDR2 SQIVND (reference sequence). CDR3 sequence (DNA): TGTGCCAGCGAGAGAGGGTTCCATCAGCCCCAGCATTTT. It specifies CASERGFHQPQHF.

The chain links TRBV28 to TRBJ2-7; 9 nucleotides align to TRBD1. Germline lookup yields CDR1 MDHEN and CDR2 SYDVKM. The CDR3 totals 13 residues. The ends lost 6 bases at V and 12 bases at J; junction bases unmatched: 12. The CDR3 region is CASSPGQGPRWYF. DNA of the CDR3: TGTGCCAGCAGCCCCGGACAGGGGCCTAGGTGGTACTTC.

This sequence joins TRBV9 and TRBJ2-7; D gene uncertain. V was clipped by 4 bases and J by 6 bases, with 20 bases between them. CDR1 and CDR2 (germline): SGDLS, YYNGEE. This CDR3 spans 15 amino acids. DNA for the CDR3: TGTGCCAGCAGCCCCCGCTTGCAACCCAGAACCGAGCAGTACTTC. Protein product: CASSPRLQPRTEQYF.

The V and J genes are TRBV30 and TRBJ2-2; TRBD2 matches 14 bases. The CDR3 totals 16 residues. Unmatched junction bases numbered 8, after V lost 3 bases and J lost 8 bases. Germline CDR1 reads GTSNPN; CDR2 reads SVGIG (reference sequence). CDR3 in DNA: TGTGCCTGGAGCAGACTAGCGGGAGGGCCAAGTGGGGAGCTGTTTTTT. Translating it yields CAWSRLAGGPSGELFF.

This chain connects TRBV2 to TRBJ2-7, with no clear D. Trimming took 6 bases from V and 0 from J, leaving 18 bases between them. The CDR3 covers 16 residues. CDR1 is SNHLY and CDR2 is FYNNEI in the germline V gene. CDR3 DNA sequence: TGTGCCAGCAGGAGTGGTAGCATCGGCTTCTCCTACGAGCAGTACTTC. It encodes CASRSGSIGFSYEQYF.

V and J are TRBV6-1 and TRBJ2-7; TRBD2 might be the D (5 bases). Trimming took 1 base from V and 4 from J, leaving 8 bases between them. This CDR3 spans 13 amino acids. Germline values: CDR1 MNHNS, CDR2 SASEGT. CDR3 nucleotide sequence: TGTGCCAGCAGTGAAGTTCGAGGGTACGAGCAGTACTTC. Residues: CASSEVRGYEQYF.

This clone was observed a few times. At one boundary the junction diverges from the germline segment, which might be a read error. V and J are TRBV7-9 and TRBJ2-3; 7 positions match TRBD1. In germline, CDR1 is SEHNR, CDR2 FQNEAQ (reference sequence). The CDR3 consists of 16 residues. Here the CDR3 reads CSSSPRTGVGADTQYF. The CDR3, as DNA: TGTTCCAGCAGCCCGAGAACAGGGGTGGGGGCAGATACGCAGTATTTT.

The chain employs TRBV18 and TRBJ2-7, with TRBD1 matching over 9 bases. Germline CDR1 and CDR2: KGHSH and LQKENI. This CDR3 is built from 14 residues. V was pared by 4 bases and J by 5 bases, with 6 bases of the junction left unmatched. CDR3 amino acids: CASSLRTGEDEQYF. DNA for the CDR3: TGTGCCAGCTCACTGCGGACAGGGGAGGACGAGCAGTACTTC.

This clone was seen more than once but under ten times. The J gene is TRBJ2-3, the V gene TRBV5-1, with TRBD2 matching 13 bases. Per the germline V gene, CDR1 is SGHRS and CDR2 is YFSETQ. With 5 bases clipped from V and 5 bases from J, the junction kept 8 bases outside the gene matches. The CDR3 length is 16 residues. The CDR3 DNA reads TGCGCCAGCAGTCCGCGCGGGACTAGCGGGGAAGATACGCAGTATTTT. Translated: CASSPRGTSGEDTQYF.

The CDR3 coding sequence is TGTGCCAGCAGTTTGACAGGGTTAACCTACGAGCAGTACTTC. Amino acid sequence: CASSLTGLTYEQYF. The rearrangement uses TRBV28 and TRBJ2-7; 7 bases line up with TRBD1. The V gene end was trimmed by 3 bases and the J gene end by 2 bases; junction bases not matched to a gene: 4. Germline CDR1 is MDHEN and CDR2 is SYDVKM. There are 14 residues in the CDR3. Full variable domain (remainder filled in from reference TRBV28 and TRBJ2-7): DVKVTQSSRYLVKRTGEKVFLECVQDMDHENMFWYRQDPGLGLRLIYFSYDVKMKEKGDIPEGYSVSREKKERFSLILESASTNQTSMYLCASSLTGLTYEQYFGPGTRLTVT.

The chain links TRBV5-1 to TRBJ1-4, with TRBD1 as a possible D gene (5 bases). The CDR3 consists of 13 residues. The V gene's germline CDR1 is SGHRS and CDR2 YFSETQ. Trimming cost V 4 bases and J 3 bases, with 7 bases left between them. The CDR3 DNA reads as TGCGCCAGCAGCGACAGTCCTAATGAAAAACTGTTTTTT. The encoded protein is CASSDSPNEKLFF.

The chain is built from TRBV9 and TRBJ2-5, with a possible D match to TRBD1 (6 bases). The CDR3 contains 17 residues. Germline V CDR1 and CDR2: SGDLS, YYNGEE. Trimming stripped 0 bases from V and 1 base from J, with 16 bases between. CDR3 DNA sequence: TGTGCCAGCAGCGTAGCCCCGATTACAGGGTTCCAAGAGACCCAGTACTTC. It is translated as CASSVAPITGFQETQYF.

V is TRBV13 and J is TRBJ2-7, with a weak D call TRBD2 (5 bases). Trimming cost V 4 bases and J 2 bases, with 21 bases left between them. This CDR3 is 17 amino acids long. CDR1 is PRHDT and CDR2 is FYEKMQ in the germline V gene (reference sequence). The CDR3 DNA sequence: TGTGCCAGCAGCTCCATACACTACGGACTGGATACCTACGAGCAGTACTTC. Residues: CASSSIHYGLDTYEQYF.

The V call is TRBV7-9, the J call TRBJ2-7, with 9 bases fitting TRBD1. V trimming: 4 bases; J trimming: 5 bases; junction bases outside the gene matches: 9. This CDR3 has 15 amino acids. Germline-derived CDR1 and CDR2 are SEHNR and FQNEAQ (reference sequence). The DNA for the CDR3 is TGTGCCAGCAGCTCACCGGGACAGGGCGACGACGAGCAGTACTTC. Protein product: CASSSPGQGDDEQYF.

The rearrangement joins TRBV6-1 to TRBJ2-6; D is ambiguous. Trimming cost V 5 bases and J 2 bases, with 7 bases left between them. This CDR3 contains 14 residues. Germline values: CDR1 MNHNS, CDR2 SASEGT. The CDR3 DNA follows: TGTGCCAGCAGTCACAGACCTGGGGCCAACGTCCTGACTTTC. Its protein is CASSHRPGANVLTF.

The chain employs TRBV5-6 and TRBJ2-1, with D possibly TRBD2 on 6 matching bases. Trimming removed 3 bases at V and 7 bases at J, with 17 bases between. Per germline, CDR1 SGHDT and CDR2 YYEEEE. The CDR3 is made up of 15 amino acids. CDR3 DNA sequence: TGTGCCAGCAGCTATGAGGGACTCCTTAGGAATGAGCAGTTCTTC. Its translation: CASSYEGLLRNEQFF.

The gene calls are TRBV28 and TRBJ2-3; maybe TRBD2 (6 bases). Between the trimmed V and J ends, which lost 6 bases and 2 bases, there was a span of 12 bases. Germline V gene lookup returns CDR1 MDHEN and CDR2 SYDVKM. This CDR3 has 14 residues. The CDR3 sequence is CASSRDSPTDTQYF. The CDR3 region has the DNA TGTGCCAGCAGCCGGGACTCACCCACAGATACGCAGTATTTT.

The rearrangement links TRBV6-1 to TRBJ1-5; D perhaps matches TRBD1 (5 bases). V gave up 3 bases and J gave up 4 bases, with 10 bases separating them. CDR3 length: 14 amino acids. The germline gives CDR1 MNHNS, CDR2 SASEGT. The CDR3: CASSEVGGNQPQHF. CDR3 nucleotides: TGTGCCAGCAGTGAGGTGGGGGGGAATCAGCCCCAGCATTTT.